The clone carrying this TCR beta chain has a handful of counts. The antigen is undetermined. Vbeta (60) and Jbeta (13) primers were used in the PCR. Using immunoSEQ multiplex PCR, the repertoire was profiled, and TCRdb retains in-frame clones only, with some absent. The sample comprises 180,000 or so clones, 70% to 90% of which are singletons, and approximately 0.31% rests with the top ten. V was clipped by 4 bases and J by 5 bases; unmatched bases: 10. From germline, CDR1 is SGDLS and CDR2 YYNGEE. CDR3 size: 15 residues. The source of the sample is a study of cytomegalovirus exposure and HLA in healthy donors. Study conclusions and caveats: Some TCR beta chains (about 170 of them) were listed as cytomegalovirus-associated.

This chain joins TRBV9 and TRBJ2-5, with 8 bases identical to TRBD2. The receptor's source is a young woman in good health and CMV-seronegative. Material: PBMCs. The CDR3 here is CASSPGGHVGETQYF. In DNA form, the CDR3 reads TGTGCCAGCAGCCCGGGGGGGCACGTGGGTGAGACCCAGTACTTC.